This T cell receptor (beta chain) was recorded in a study of post-analysis software for immune sequencing data. Looking at the study overall: Courses of disease covered relapsing-remitting, secondary progressive and progressive-relapsing multiple sclerosis.

Of note for this clonotype: The antigen remains undetermined.

The authors incorporated unique molecular identifiers into the TCR beta cDNA libraries. MiXCR, run by TCRdb on the PCR reads, gives a single entry per CDR3 protein. The sample yields roughly 600,000 distinct CDR3 sequences, about 44% seen once. Overall study results and limits: A few TRBV segments, TRBV5-6, TRBV5-1 and TRBV20-1 among them, were found more frequent in patients than controls. Controls significantly exceeded multiple sclerosis patients in normalized Chao1 diversity.

From germline, CDR1 is SQVTM and CDR2 ANQGSEA. This CDR3 comprises 14 residues. The J segment lost 5 bases and the V segment lost 1 base, leaving 6 bases of the junction unmatched. What was sequenced was blood. This sequence originates from a girl under 18 with multiple sclerosis. This chain connects TRBV29-1 to TRBJ2-5, with 8 bases identical to TRBD1. The CDR3 sequence is CSVEGRGRFETQYF. For the CDR3, the DNA is TGCAGCGTTGAAGGCAGGGGGCGGTTTGAGACCCAGTACTTC.